Detailed here is one TCR beta chain. Its antigen is still unknown. The data stem from a study of T-cell memory formation after mild COVID-19. Study-wide findings and caveats: Clones that shrank (day 15 to 85) were balanced CD4/CD8, whereas later expanders leaned CD4+.

Trimming removed 0 bases at V and 4 bases at J, with 11 bases between. This CDR3 comprises 14 residues. Germline-derived CDR1 and CDR2 are GTSNPN and SVGIG (reference sequence). Constant-segment primers served in 5'RACE that generated TCR alpha and TCR beta cDNA libraries bearing sample barcodes and UMIs. MiXCR, applied by TCRdb to the 5' RACE reads, yields one record per CDR3 protein. The sample lists 100,000 to 130,000 distinct CDR3 sequences, about an eighth occurring once. The chain couples TRBV30 to TRBJ2-3; D is possibly TRBD2 (6 bases). The origin of this receptor is a man aged 18-30 years who had mild COVID-19 (a few samples of this study predate the infection). Cell type and time point are not known. Source material: PBMCs or a T cell subset sorted from them (not recorded which). The CDR3 region has the DNA TGTGCCTGGAGTGTTTCTAGCGTGGCAGATACGCAGTATTTT. It codes for CAWSVSSVADTQYF.